The rows below give T cell receptor beta chains drawn from one sample of a study of T cells in Graves' hyperthyroidism and ophthalmopathy. TCRdb itself ran the multiplex PCR reads through MiXCR, one entry per CDR3 protein. The table records around 800,000 distinct CDR3 sequences, over 35% of them present only once. Specimen: blood. These TCRs come from a man aged 18 to 29 with Graves' hyperthyroidism. Each CDR3 is given with its conserved first and last residue. The D gene is left open where the match is weak. Not all rows give a size; the values are once, few, many and, for expanded clones, a class.

TRBV7-9	TRBJ2-7	TRBD2	NA	TGTGCCAGCAGACCTGGACTAGCGGGAGAAAACTCCTACGAGCAGTACTTC	CASRPGLAGENSYEQYF
TRBV2	TRBJ1-5	NA	many	TGTGCCAGCAGTAGAGGGGCGAATCAGCCCCAGCATTTT	CASSRGANQPQHF
TRBV13	TRBJ2-2	NA	NA	TGTGCCAGCACCCTGGGACGGGGCACCGGGGAGCTGTTTTTT	CASTLGRGTGELFF
TRBV10-3	TRBJ1-1	NA	many	TGTGCCATCAGTGAATGGCGGAACACTGAAGCTTTCTTT	CAISEWRNTEAFF
TRBV25-1	TRBJ2-7	TRBD2	NA	TGTGCCAGCAGCCAAGCAGCGGGAGGGGCCTACGAGCAGTACTTC	CASSQAAGGAYEQYF
TRBV20-1	TRBJ2-2	NA	NA	TGCAGTGCTAGAGATCGCACTAGCAGACACACCGGGGAGCTGTTTTTT	CSARDRTSRHTGELFF
TRBV5-5	TRBJ1-6	NA	many	TGTGCCAGCAGCACTTCACGGTCACCCCTCCACTTT	CASSTSRSPLHF
TRBV2	TRBJ1-2	NA	NA	TGTGCCAGCAGTGAGACCATCCGCAGGGTAAACAGCTACACCTTC	CASSETIRRVNSYTF
TRBV7-6	TRBJ2-7	NA	NA	TGTGCCAGCAGCTTATATAGCGGTACCTACGAGCAGTACTTC	CASSLYSGTYEQYF
TRBV29-1	TRBJ2-5	NA	NA	TGCGGCTTTGTTAGGAGCCAAGAGACCCAGTACTTC	CGFVRSQETQYF
TRBV6-1	TRBJ1-2	NA	NA	TGTGCCAGCAGCCAAGGGCCACAGGGAGACTATGGCTACACCTTC	CASSQGPQGDYGYTF
TRBV9	TRBJ1-2	NA	many	TGTGCCAGCAGCGGACAGACCTATGGCTACACCTTC	CASSGQTYGYTF
TRBV7-2	TRBJ1-2	NA	NA	TGTGCCAGCACTAACAAGCCTAACTATGGCTACACCTTC	CASTNKPNYGYTF
TRBV2	TRBJ1-4	NA	many	TGTGCCAGCAGTGAAATGGGAGGGAGAAATGAAAAACTGTTTTTT	CASSEMGGRNEKLFF
TRBV20-1	TRBJ2-7	NA	few	TGCAGTGCTCCGGACAACTCCTACGAGCAGTACTTC	CSAPDNSYEQYF
TRBV9	TRBJ1-2	NA	NA	TGTGCCAGCAGCGAGGGGACACGTTCCTATGGCTGCACCTTC	CASSEGTRSYGCTF
TRBV7-9	TRBJ2-7	NA	NA	TGTGCCAGCAGCCGTGGGACATGGGACTCCTACGAGCAGTACTTC	CASSRGTWDSYEQYF
TRBV9	TRBJ2-5	TRBD2	NA	TGTGCCAGCAGCTTCCCCGGGACTAGCGGGGGCCCAGAAGAGACCCAGTACTTC	CASSFPGTSGGPEETQYF
TRBV5-5	TRBJ2-5	TRBD1	NA	TGTGCCAGCAGCCGGACAGGGTGGGAGGAGACCCAGTACTTC	CASSRTGWEETQYF
TRBV25-1	TRBJ2-2	TRBD2	NA	TGTGCCAGCAGTGTCCCGGGACTAGGCACCGGGGAGCTGTTTTTT	CASSVPGLGTGELFF
TRBV15	TRBJ2-7	NA	many	TGTGCCACCAGCAGGGTCCGGGACACTGGCGAGCAGTACTTC	CATSRVRDTGEQYF
TRBV20-1	TRBJ1-5	TRBD1	many	TGCAGTGCCGGGACAGGCGATGGGCCCCAGCATTTT	CSAGTGDGPQHF
TRBV7-8	TRBJ2-7	NA	NA	TGTGCCAGCAGCTTAACCGCTACCTCCTACGAGCAGTACTTC	CASSLTATSYEQYF
TRBV7-9	TRBJ1-3	TRBD1	few	TGTGCCAGCAGTGGGACAGGGGGTCTCTCTGGAAACACCATATATTTT	CASSGTGGLSGNTIYF
TRBV7-2	TRBJ1-5	NA	many	TGTGCCAGCAGCTTAGGTGGTCAACCTAGCAATCAGCCCCAGCATTTT	CASSLGGQPSNQPQHF
TRBV9	TRBJ2-7	NA	few	TGTGCCAGCTCATCCGATGTGCCCTCCTACGAGCAGTACTTC	CASSSDVPSYEQYF